In this sample, the clone carrying this T cell receptor (beta chain) turned up a few times. The sample originates from a study of human T cells and chemical hapten exposure. The time point is: patch test 1, 2 weeks after DPC sensitization. Treatment here: therapeutic diphenylcyclopropenone sensitization with weekly scalp DPC. TCRdb recomputed calls from the RACE reads with MiXCR, one row per CDR3 protein. In the table there are fewer than 200,000 distinct CDR3 sequences, approximately 20% of which are singletons. The clonotype was recovered from a woman aged 45-65 years with alopecia areata. Some clones in this sample may be carry-over from other donors' samples. The source was whole blood, collected in connection with sensitization to the hapten diphenylcyclopropenone (DPC).

The CDR3 loop reads CSAVPRSGNQPQHF. The DNA of the CDR3 is TGCAGTGCTGTCCCCAGGTCAGGGAATCAGCCCCAGCATTTT. The V gene is TRBV20-1, the J gene TRBJ1-5; possibly TRBD1 for D (5 bases). CDR3 length: 14 residues. Germline-derived CDR1 and CDR2 are DFQATT and SNEGSKA (reference sequence). The V and J ends lost 5 bases and 4 bases respectively, with 15 bases between them.